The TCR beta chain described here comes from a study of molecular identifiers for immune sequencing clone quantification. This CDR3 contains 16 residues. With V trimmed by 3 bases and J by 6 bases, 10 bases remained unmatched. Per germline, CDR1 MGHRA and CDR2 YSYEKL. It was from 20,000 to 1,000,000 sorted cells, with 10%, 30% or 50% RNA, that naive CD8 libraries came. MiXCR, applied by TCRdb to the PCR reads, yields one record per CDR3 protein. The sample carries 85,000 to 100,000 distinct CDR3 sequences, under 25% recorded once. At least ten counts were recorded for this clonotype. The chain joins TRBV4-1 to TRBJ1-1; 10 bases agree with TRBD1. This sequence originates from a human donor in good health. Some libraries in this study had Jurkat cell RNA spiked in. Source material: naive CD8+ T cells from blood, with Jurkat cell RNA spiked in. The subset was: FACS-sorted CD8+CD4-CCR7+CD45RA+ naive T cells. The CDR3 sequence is CASSHVPGQGRAEAFF. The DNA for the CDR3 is TGCGCCAGCAGCCACGTCCCGGGACAGGGGAGGGCTGAAGCTTTCTTT.